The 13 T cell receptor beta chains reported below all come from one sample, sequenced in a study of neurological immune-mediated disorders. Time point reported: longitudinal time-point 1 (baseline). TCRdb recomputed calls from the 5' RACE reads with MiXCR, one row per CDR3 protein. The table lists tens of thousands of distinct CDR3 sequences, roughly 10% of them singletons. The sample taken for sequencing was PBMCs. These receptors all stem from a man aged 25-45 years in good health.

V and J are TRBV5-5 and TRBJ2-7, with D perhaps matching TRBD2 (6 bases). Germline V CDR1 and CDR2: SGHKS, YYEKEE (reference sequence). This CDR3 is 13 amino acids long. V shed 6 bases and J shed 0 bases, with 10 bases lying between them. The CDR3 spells CASTGLPSYEQYF. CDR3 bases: TGTGCCAGCACAGGACTACCCTCCTACGAGCAGTACTTC.

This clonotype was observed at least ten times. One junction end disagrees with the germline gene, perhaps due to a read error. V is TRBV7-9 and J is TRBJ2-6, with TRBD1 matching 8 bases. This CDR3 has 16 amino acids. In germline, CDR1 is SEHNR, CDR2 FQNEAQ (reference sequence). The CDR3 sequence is CASSLAGDRGANVLTF. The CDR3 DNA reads TGTGCCAGCAGCCTAGCCGGGGACAGGGGGGCCAACGTCCTGACTTTC.

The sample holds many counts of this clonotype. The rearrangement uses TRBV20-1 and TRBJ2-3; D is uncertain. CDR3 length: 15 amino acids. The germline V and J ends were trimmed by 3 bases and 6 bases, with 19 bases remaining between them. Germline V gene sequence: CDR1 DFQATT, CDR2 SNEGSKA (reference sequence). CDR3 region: CSASGDYPFTDTQYF. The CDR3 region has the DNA TGCAGTGCTAGTGGGGATTATCCCTTCACGGATACGCAGTATTTT.

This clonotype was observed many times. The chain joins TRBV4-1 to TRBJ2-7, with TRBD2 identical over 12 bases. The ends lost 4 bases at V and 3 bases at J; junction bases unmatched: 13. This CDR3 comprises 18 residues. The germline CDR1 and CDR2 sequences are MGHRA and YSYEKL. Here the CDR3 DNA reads TGCGCCAGCAGCCCCGGGCCTAGCGGGAGGGCCCCCCTCTACGAGCAGTACTTC. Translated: CASSPGPSGRAPLYEQYF.

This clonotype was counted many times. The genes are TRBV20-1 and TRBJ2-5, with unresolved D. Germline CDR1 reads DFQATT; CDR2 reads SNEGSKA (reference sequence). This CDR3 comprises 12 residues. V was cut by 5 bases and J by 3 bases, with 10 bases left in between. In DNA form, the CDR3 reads TGCAGTGCTCCGCGGACCGAAGAGACCCAGTACTTC. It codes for CSAPRTEETQYF.

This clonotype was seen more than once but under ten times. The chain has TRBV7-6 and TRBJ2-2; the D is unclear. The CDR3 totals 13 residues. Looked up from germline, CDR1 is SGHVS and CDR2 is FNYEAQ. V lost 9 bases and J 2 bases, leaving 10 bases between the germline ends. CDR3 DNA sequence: TGTGCCAGTTCAGAGGACAACACCGGGGAGCTGTTTTTT. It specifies CASSEDNTGELFF.

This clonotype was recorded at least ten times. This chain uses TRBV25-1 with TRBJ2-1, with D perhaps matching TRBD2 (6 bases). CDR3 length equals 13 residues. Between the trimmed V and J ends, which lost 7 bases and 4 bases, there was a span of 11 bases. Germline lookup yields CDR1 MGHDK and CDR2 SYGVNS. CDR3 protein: CASKPGLYNEQFF. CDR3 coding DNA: TGTGCCAGCAAACCGGGACTGTACAATGAGCAGTTCTTC.

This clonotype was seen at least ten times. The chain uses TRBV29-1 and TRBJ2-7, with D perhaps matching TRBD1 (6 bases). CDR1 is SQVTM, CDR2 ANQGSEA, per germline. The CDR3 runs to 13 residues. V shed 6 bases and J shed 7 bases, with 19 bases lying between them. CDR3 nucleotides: TGCAGCGTGGTCGGGACACTCCTGGGGGAGCAGTACTTC. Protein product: CSVVGTLLGEQYF.

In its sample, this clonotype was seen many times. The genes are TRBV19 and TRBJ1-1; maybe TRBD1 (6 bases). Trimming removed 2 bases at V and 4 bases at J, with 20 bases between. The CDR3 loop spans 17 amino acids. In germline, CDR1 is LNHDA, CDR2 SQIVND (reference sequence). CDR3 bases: TGTGCCAGTAGTATAAGGGGGGCCTTGCCAGGGGCCACTGAAGCTTTCTTT. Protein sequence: CASSIRGALPGATEAFF. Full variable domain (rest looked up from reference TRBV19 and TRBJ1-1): DGGITQSPKYLFRKEGQNVTLSCEQNLNHDAMYWYRQDPGQGLRLIYYSQIVNDFQKGDIAEGYSVSREKKESFPLTVTSAQKNPTAFYLCASSIRGALPGATEAFFGQGTRLTVV.

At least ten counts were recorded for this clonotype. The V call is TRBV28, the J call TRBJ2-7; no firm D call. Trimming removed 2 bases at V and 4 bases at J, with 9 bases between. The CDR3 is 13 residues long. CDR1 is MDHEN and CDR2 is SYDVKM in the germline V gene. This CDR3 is CASSLRSEYEQYF. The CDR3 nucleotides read TGTGCCAGCAGTTTAAGGTCGGAGTACGAGCAGTACTTC.

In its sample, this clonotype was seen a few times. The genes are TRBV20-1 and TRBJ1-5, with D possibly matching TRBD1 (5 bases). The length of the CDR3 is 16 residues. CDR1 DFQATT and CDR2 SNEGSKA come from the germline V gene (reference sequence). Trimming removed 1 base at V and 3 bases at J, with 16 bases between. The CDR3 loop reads CSARVQSGEDNQPQHF. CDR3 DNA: TGCAGTGCTAGAGTGCAATCGGGGGAGGACAATCAGCCCCAGCATTTT.

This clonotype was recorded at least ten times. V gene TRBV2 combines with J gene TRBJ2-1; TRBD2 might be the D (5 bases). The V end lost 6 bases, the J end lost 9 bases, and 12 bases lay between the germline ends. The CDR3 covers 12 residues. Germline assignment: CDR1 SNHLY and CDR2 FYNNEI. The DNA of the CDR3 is TGTGCCAGCAGCCGAAGCGGCCCTGAGCAGTTCTTC. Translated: CASSRSGPEQFF.

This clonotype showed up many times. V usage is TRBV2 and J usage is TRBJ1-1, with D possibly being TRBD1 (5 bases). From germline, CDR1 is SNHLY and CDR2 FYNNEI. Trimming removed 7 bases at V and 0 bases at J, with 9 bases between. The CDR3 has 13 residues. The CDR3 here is CASKKGMNTEAFF. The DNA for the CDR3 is TGTGCCAGCAAAAAGGGGATGAACACTGAAGCTTTCTTT.